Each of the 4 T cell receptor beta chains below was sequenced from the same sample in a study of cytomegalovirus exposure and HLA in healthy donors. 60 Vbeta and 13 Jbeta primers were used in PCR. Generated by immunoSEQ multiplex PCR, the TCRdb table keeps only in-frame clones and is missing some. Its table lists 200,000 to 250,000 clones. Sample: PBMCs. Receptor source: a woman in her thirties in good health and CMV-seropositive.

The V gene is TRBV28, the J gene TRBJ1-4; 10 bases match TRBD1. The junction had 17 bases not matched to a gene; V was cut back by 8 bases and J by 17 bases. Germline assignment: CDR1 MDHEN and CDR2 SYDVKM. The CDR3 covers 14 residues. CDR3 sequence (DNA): TGTGCCAGCGCGACCGGGACAGGGGTTCTCGGGCGATTTTTT. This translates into CASATGTGVLGRFF.

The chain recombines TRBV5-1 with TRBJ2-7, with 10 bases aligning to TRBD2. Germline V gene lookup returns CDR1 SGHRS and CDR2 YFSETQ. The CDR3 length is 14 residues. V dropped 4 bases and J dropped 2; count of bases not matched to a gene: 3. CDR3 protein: CASSLTSGPYEQYF. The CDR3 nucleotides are TGCGCCAGCAGCCTGACTAGCGGGCCCTACGAGCAGTACTTC.

This CDR3 reads CASSRGPNTEAFF. CDR3 nucleotide sequence: TGTGCCAGCAGCAGAGGCCCGAACACTGAAGCTTTCTTT. This chain joins TRBV5-6 and TRBJ1-1; D uncertain. Germline CDR1 is SGHDT and CDR2 is YYEEEE. V shed 4 bases and J shed 1 base, with 8 bases lying between them. The CDR3 spans 13 residues.

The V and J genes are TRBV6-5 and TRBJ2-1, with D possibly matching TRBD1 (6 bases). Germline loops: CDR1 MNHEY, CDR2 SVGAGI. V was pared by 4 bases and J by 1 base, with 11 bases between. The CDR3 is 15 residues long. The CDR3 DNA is TGTGCCAGCAGTTCTCCAGGGGAGTCCTACAATGAGCAGTTCTTC. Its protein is CASSSPGESYNEQFF.